This record looks at one T cell receptor beta chain sequence and its context. What it binds is unknown. The V end lost 6 bases, the J end lost 0 bases, and 9 bases lay between the germline ends. Germline assignment: CDR1 SEHNR and CDR2 FQNEAQ (reference sequence). CDR3 length: 14 residues. TCRdb reprocessed the RT-PCR reads with MiXCR, giving one entry per CDR3 protein. The sample consists of hundreds of thousands of distinct CDR3 sequences, approximately 15% of them appearing once. The source of the sample is a study of response to subunit inactivated influenza vaccine. Overall study findings and caveats: It was suggested by the authors that few new T cells are recruited by each seasonal influenza vaccination.

The TCR comes from a man aged 50 to 75 who received an inactivated influenza vaccine. V and J are TRBV7-9 and TRBJ1-5; D is unresolved. The sample consisted of CD4+ T cells sorted from PBMCs, taken 23 months after vaccination. The CDR3 sequence: CASRSDGSNQPQHF. The CDR3, as DNA: TGTGCCAGCAGGTCGGACGGTAGCAATCAGCCCCAGCATTTT.